The present entry profiles one T cell receptor beta chain with its context. What it binds is unknown. This sample is part of a study of shared clonotypes between healthy human individuals. The table came from immunoSEQ multiplex PCR; TCRdb's copy has only in-frame clones and leaves some out. Among some 1,400,000 clones listed, roughly 96% were seen once. J gave up 2 bases and V 4 bases, and 3 bases lay outside the gene matches. The CDR3 is 13 amino acids. The germline V gene has CDR1 SQVTM and CDR2 ANQGSEA. Study observations and caveats: Some naive CD4 clonotypes, around 5%, turned up in common across four donors.

The sequencing sample was made of naive CD4+ T cells sorted from blood. Specified subset: CD45RA+ positively selected. The sequence came from a man aged 25 to 40 in good health. V gene TRBV29-1 combines with J gene TRBJ1-2; 8 nucleotides line up with TRBD1. CDR3 in amino acids: CSVGGTGNYGYTF. In DNA form, the CDR3 reads TGCAGCGTTGGGGGGACAGGAAACTATGGCTACACCTTC.